This T cell receptor (beta chain) was sequenced for a study of control samples from healthy donors and cancer patients. TCRdb's copy holds only in-frame clones and misses some; the assay was immunoSEQ multiplex PCR. The sample holds about 140,000 clones, about nine tenths seen once. The specimen was blood. This receptor was identified in a woman in her twenties or thirties in good health.

The CDR3 loop reads CASRVAGVGETQYF. The CDR3 DNA follows: TGTGCCAGCAGGGTAGCGGGAGTCGGGGAGACCCAGTACTTC. V is TRBV27 and J is TRBJ2-5, with 9 bases fitting TRBD2. The CDR3 totals 14 residues. Germline V lookup: CDR1 MNHEY, CDR2 SMNVEV (reference sequence). V shed 6 bases and J 5 bases; nucleotides not matched to a gene: 7.